This TCR beta chain stems from a study of blood T cells in healthy people across ages. As concerns this clonotype: Its antigen is unidentified.

General study results and limits: Among long-lived donors, naive CD4+ cells were more numerous and diversity higher than in aged donors.

Sample-barcoded 5' priming and a J-beta primer mix drove a second PCR of 7 to 11 cycles. TCRdb reprocessed the 5' RACE reads with MiXCR, giving one entry per CDR3 protein. The sample includes approximately 780,000 distinct CDR3 sequences, 20% to 30% seen only once; the top ten take 2.5% to 3.5%. From germline, CDR1 is MNHEY and CDR2 SVGAGI. The CDR3 covers 15 residues. V lost 2 bases and J lost 8, with 15 bases in between. These data are also associated with another study on T cells of mothers and their children. That work adds: Over 8 million TCR beta CDR3 reads were obtained from each mother, and about 3 million from each child.

The chain uses TRBV6-5 and TRBJ1-4; D may be TRBD1 (6 bases). The sequence was collected from a boy aged 5-17 years in good health. The source material was blood. CDR3 region: CASSYDGQQGEKLFF. The CDR3 DNA is TGTGCCAGCAGTTACGACGGACAGCAGGGGGAAAAACTGTTTTTT.